Listed below are T cell receptor beta chains from one sample, sequenced in a study of cytotoxic CD8 clonotypes in ibrutinib-treated CLL. The protocol was immunoSEQ multiplex PCR, while the TCRdb copy is restricted to in-frame clones and leaves out a portion. The top ten clones hold around 5% of a sample with about 140,000 clones, around 76% of them seen once. The sequencing used PBMCs, collected after 24 months of ibrutinib treatment. Every receptor here comes from a human donor with chronic lymphocytic leukemia. Both conserved end residues are part of each CDR3. The order of the fields is D gene, V gene, J gene, clone size, CDR3 DNA, CDR3 protein. A D gene is named only where the DNA matches it firmly. For some rows the clone size is stated as once, few or many, or as a class when expanded; others skip it.

>TRBD1|TRBV27|TRBJ2-7|once
TGTGCCAGCAGTGCCGGACAGGGGAGGTACGAGCAGTACTTC
CASSAGQGRYEQYF
>TRBD1|TRBV28|TRBJ1-1|once
TGTGCCAGCACCCAGGGGGGCGGAGAAGCTTTCTTT
CASTQGGGEAFF
>NA|TRBV11-1|TRBJ2-7|NA
TGTGCCAGCAGCTTTTCTGGGCCCTACGAGCAGTACTTC
CASSFSGPYEQYF
>NA|TRBV29-1|TRBJ2-5|NA
TGCAGCGTTCGGGCGGGACAAGAGACCCAGTACTTC
CSVRAGQETQYF
>NA|TRBV5-1|TRBJ1-4|few
TGCGCCAGCAGCCCAGGGTCCGCCACTAATGAAAAACTGTTTTTT
CASSPGSATNEKLFF
>TRBD1|TRBV11-2|TRBJ1-2|NA
TGTGCCAGCAGCACCCAGGGGGGGGCCTATGGCTACACCTTC
CASSTQGGAYGYTF
>TRBD2|TRBV5-1|TRBJ2-3|NA
TGCGCCAGCAGCACTAGCGGGGCTGGAGATACGCAGTATTTT
CASSTSGAGDTQYF
>NA|TRBV21-1|TRBJ2-1|once
TGTGCCAGCGGACTAGCGGGCGTTTCCTACAATGAGCAGTTCTTC
CASGLAGVSYNEQFF
>NA|TRBV5-1|TRBJ1-2|once
TGCGCCAGCAGCTTGAGGGGTGGCTATGGCTACACCTTC
CASSLRGGYGYTF
>NA|TRBV29-1|TRBJ1-2|NA
TGCAGCGTTGATCGTCTTGGGGGTTATGGCTACACCTTC
CSVDRLGGYGYTF
>NA|TRBV7-8|TRBJ1-2|NA
TGTGCCAGCAGCTTAGACCCGGGACGGATCTATGGCTACACCTTC
CASSLDPGRIYGYTF
>NA|TRBV21-1|TRBJ2-5|NA
TGTGCCAGCAGCCAAACCGGGGTCGGAGAGACCCAGTACTTC
CASSQTGVGETQYF
>NA|TRBV7-2|TRBJ2-7|NA
TGTGCCAGCAGCTTGGGCAGGACCTACGAGCAGTACTTC
CASSLGRTYEQYF
>NA|TRBV4-1|TRBJ2-3|NA
TGCGCCAGCAGCCAAGATAGGCCCGGGGATACAATGGATACGCAGTATTTT
CASSQDRPGDTMDTQYF
>NA|TRBV19|TRBJ2-2|NA
TGTGCCAGTAGTCGTTCCGTGGGCGGGGAGCTGTTTTTT
CASSRSVGGELFF
>NA|TRBV9|TRBJ2-7|NA
TGTGCCAGCAGCGTAGGTCTAGCTCGGGAGCAGTACTTC
CASSVGLAREQYF
>TRBD1|TRBV6-5|TRBJ1-6|NA
TGTGCCAGCGGATTCGGGACAGTTTCACCCCTCCACTTT
CASGFGTVSPLHF
>NA|TRBV27|TRBJ1-5|NA
TGTGCCAGCAGTTTAGTTCGGGGGGTGGGTCAGCCCCAGCATTTT
CASSLVRGVGQPQHF
>TRBD1|TRBV6-5|TRBJ2-7|once
TGTGCCAGCAGTAGGACAGGGGAAGAGCAGTACTTC
CASSRTGEEQYF
>NA|TRBV19|TRBJ1-5|NA
TGTGCCAGTAGTAAGTCGAACGGGCAGCCCCAGCATTTT
CASSKSNGQPQHF
>NA|TRBV30|TRBJ1-4|NA
TGTGCCTGGTCAACAGGGACAACTAATGAAAAACTGTTTTTT
CAWSTGTTNEKLFF
>TRBD1|TRBV7-3|TRBJ1-1|NA
TGTGCCAGCAGCCCGAGACAGGGGGCAACTGAAGCTTTCTTT
CASSPRQGATEAFF
>NA|TRBV7-2|TRBJ2-7|NA
TGTGCCAGCAGCCCCGCGGGGGAGCAGTACTTC
CASSPAGEQYF
>NA|TRBV21-1|TRBJ2-4|NA
TGTGCCAGCCCCAAAAACATTCAGTACTTC
CASPKNIQYF
>TRBD1|TRBV6-5|TRBJ1-1|NA
TGTGCCAGCAGTCGAGGGACAGGAGAAGCTTTCTTT
CASSRGTGEAFF
>NA|TRBV10-3|TRBJ1-6|NA
TGTGCCATCAGTGAGTGGACCATAGGCGATTCACCCCTCCACTTT
CAISEWTIGDSPLHF
>NA|TRBV11-2|TRBJ1-2|NA
TGTGCCAGCAGCTTAGATCCTGCGACAGGCCCCGGCGGCTACACCTTC
CASSLDPATGPGGYTF
>NA|TRBV7-2|TRBJ1-5|NA
TGTGCCAGCAGCCCCGGGGGAGGAGGTCAGCCCCAGCATTTT
CASSPGGGGQPQHF
>TRBD2|TRBV30|TRBJ2-5|NA
TGTGCCTGGACGCGGGGACTACGACAAGAGACCCAGTACTTC
CAWTRGLRQETQYF
>NA|TRBV5-1|TRBJ2-1|NA
TGCGCCAGCAGCCGCATTGTGGGCTACAATGAGCAGTTCTTC
CASSRIVGYNEQFF
>TRBD1|TRBV5-1|TRBJ2-7|many
TGCGCCAGCAGCAGTACAGGGGCGGAAACCTACGAGCAGTACTTC
CASSSTGAETYEQYF
>TRBD2|TRBV7-9|TRBJ2-1|NA
TGTGCCAGCAGGCCTAGCGGGGGGCCGGGTGAGCAGTTCTTC
CASRPSGGPGEQFF
>NA|TRBV6-6|TRBJ1-1|NA
TGTGCCAGCGCGGGGGCTGGAGCTTTCTTT
CASAGAGAFF
>NA|TRBV5-1|TRBJ2-7|NA
TGCGCCAGCAGCTTGTCGGAGGGTGGGCCCTACGAGCAGTACTTC
CASSLSEGGPYEQYF
>NA|TRBV30|TRBJ2-7|NA
TGTGCCTGGAGTGCGAGAGGCTACGAGCAGTACTTC
CAWSARGYEQYF
>NA|TRBV7-8|TRBJ2-3|once
TGTGCCAGCAGCCTCCGGGGGGCCCGGACCACAGATACGCAGTATTTT
CASSLRGARTTDTQYF
>NA|TRBV11-2|TRBJ2-3|NA
TGTGCCAGCAGCTTACGTGCAGATACGCAGTATTTT
CASSLRADTQYF
>TRBD2|TRBV9|TRBJ2-7|NA
TGTGCCAGCAGCGTAGGGCGGGGGGCCCCCTACGAGCAGTACTTC
CASSVGRGAPYEQYF
>NA|TRBV5-1|TRBJ2-3|NA
TGCGCCAGCGCACCCGCCACAGATACGCAGTATTTT
CASAPATDTQYF
>NA|TRBV4-3|TRBJ1-1|NA
TGCGCCAGCAGCCGGGACTGGAACACTGAAGCTTTCTTT
CASSRDWNTEAFF
>NA|TRBV5-1|TRBJ2-7|NA
TGCGCCAGCAGCTTGGATGCCCCTGACGAGCAGTACTTC
CASSLDAPDEQYF
>NA|TRBV19|TRBJ2-7|NA
TGTGCCACCCGGACTAGGGGGTACGAGCAGTACTTC
CATRTRGYEQYF
>NA|TRBV7-3|TRBJ2-5|NA
TGTGCCAGCAGCTTAACCGGGGACCCCCGGGGAAGGGAGACCCAGTACTTC
CASSLTGDPRGRETQYF
>TRBD2|TRBV10-3|TRBJ2-3|NA
TGTGCCACCCAGACTAGCGGGGGTACAGATACGCAGTATTTT
CATQTSGGTDTQYF
>NA|TRBV6-1|TRBJ2-7|NA
TGTGCCAGCAGTAACGAGATTTACGAGCAGTACTTC
CASSNEIYEQYF
>NA|TRBV20-1|TRBJ2-1|NA
TGCAGTGCTAGAGATAATGAGCAGTTCTTC
CSARDNEQFF
>NA|TRBV19|TRBJ2-5|NA
TGTGCCAGTAGTATCCAAGAGACCCAGTACTTC
CASSIQETQYF
>NA|TRBV18|TRBJ1-4|once
TGTGCCAGCTCACCGCCAGGGGAAAAACTGTTTTTT
CASSPPGEKLFF
>TRBD1|TRBV4-3|TRBJ1-6|NA
TGCGCCAGCACCCTAGGGACAGAGGGCCCGTATGTCCTCCACTTT
CASTLGTEGPYVLHF
>NA|TRBV15|TRBJ2-5|NA
TGTGCCACCAGCAGAGCTAGGCACAGGCCTCCCGGGGTGCGAGAGACCCAGTACTTC
CATSRARHRPPGVRETQYF
>NA|TRBV6-6|TRBJ1-6|NA
TGTGCCAGCAGTTCCAGGGACCGGGCCCCCCACTTT
CASSSRDRAPHF
>NA|TRBV7-9|TRBJ2-2|NA
TGTGCCAGCAGCTTAATCCCCGGGGAGCTGTTTTTT
CASSLIPGELFF
>NA|TRBV6-5|TRBJ2-7|NA
TGTGCCAGCAGTTACGGGGACGGGCCATACGAGCAGTACTTC
CASSYGDGPYEQYF
>TRBD2|TRBV11-3|TRBJ2-3|NA
TGTGCCAGCAGCCAAAGACTAGCGGATAACACAGATACGCAGTATTTT
CASSQRLADNTDTQYF
>NA|TRBV5-1|TRBJ2-1|NA
TGCGCCAGCAGCGGGCTAGCCCATAGCTCCTACAATGAGCAGTTCTTC
CASSGLAHSSYNEQFF